This TCR beta chain was observed in a study of OX40 agonist ivuxolimab in advanced cancers. As for the study in general: Patients got intravenous ivuxolimab at 0.01 to 10 mg/kg every 2 weeks. Partial responses occurred in three patients (one hepatocellular carcinoma, two cutaneous melanoma).

With 5 bases clipped from V and 5 bases from J, the junction kept 21 bases outside the gene matches. CDR3 size: 20 residues. Per germline, CDR1 SGHVS and CDR2 FNYEAQ. On this clone: Its antigen is still unknown.

Notes on the study in general: Some nonresponders additionally presented with little normalized T-cell clonal expansion.

Sequencing was performed with immunoSEQ multiplex PCR; in TCRdb, only in-frame clones are kept and a portion is missing. The sample has approximately 11,000 clones, around 80% seen once; the top ten hold 14%. This receptor was obtained from an adult with an advanced solid tumor such as melanoma, head and neck, liver or kidney cancer. The gene calls are TRBV7-6 and TRBJ2-1; TRBD2 agrees at 10 bases. Material: CD4+ or CD8+ T cells sorted from blood, obtained in a trial of the OX40 agonist ivuxolimab. CDR3 amino acids: CASSPLGRSGGAWLDNEQFF. CDR3 DNA sequence: TGTGCCAGCAGCCCCCTCGGGAGGAGCGGGGGGGCCTGGCTAGACAATGAGCAGTTCTTC.